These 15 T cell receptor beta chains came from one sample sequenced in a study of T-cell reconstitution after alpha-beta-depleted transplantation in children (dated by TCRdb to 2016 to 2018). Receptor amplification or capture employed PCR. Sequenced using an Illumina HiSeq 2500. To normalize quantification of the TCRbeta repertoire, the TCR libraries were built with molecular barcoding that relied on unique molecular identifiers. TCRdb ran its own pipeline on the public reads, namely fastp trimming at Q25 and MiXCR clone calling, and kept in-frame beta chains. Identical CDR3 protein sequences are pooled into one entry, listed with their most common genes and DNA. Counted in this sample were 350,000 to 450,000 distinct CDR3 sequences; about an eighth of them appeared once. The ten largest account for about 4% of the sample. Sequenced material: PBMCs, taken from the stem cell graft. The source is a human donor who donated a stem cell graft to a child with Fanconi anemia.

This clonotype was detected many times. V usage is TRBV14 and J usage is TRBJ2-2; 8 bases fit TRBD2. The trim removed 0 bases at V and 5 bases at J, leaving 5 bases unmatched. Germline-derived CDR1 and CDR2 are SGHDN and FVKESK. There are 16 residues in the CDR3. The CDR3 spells CASSQDVAGITGELFF. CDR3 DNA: TGTGCCAGCAGCCAAGACGTAGCGGGGATTACCGGGGAGCTGTTTTTT.

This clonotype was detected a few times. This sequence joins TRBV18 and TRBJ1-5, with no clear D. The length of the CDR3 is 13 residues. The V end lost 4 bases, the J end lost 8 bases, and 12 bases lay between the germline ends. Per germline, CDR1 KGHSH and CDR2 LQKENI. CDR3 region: CASSQEIREPQHF. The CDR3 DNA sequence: TGTGCCAGCTCACAAGAAATCCGGGAGCCCCAGCATTTT.

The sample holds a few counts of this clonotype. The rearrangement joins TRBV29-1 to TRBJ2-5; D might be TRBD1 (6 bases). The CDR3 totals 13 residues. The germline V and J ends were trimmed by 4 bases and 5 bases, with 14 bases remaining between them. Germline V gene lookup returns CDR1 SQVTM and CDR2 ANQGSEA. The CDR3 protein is CSVVGGSRETQYF. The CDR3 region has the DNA TGCAGCGTTGTAGGGGGATCTAGGGAGACCCAGTACTTC.

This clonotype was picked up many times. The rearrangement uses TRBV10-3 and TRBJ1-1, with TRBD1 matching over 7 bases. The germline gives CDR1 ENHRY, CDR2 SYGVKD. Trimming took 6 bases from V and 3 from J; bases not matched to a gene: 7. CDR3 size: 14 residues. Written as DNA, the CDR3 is TGTGCCATCAGACAGGGGCTCCCGGACACTGAAGCTTTCTTT. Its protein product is CAIRQGLPDTEAFF.

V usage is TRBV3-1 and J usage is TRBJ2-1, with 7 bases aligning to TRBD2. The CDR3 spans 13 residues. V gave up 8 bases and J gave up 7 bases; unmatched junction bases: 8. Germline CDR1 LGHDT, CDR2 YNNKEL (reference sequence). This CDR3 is CASPTSSLNEQFF. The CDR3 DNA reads TGTGCCAGCCCGACTAGCTCGCTAAATGAGCAGTTCTTC.

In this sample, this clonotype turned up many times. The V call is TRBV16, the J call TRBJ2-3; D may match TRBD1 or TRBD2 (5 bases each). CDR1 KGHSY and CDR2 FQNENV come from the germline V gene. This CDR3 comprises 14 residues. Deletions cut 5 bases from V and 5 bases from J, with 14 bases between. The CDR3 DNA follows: TGTGCCAGCAGCGCGGGCAGGGCTGGAGATACGCAGTATTTT. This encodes CASSAGRAGDTQYF.

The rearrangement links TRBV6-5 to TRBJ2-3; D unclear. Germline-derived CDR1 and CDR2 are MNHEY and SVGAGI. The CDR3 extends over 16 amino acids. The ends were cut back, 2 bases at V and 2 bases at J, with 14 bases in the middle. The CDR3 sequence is CASSYVDRVDTDTQYF. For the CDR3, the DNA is TGTGCCAGCAGTTACGTTGACCGGGTGGACACAGATACGCAGTATTTT.

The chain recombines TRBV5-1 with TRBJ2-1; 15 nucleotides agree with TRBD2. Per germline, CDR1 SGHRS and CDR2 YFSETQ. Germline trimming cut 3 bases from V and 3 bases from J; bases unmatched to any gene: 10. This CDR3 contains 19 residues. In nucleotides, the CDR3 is TGCGCCAGCAGCTCCCGGACTAGCGGGGGGGCAGTTAACTACAATGAGCAGTTCTTC. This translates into CASSSRTSGGAVNYNEQFF.

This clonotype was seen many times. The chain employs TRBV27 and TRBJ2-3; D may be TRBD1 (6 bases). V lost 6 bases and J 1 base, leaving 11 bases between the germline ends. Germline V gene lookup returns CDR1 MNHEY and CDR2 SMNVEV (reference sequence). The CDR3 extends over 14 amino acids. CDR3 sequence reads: CASRRAGGTDTQYF. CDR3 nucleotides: TGTGCCAGCAGAAGGGCAGGGGGCACAGATACGCAGTATTTT.

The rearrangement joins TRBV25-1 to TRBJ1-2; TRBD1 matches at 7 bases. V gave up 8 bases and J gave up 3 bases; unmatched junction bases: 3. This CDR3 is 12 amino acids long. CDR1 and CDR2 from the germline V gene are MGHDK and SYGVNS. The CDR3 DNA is TGTGCCAGCCAGGGGGGGGACTATGGCTACACCTTC. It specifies CASQGGDYGYTF.

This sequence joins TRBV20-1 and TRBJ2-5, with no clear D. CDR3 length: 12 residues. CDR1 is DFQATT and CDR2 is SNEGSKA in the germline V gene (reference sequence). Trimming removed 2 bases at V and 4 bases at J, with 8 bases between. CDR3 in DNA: TGCAGTGCTAGAAACACAGCAGAGACCCAGTACTTC. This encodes CSARNTAETQYF.

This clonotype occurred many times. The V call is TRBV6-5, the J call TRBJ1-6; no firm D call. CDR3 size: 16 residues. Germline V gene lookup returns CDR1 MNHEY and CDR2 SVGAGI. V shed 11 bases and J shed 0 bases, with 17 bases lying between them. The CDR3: CAGRGSRSSYNSPLHF. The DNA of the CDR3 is TGTGCCGGTCGGGGATCTAGGAGCTCCTATAATTCACCCCTCCACTTT.

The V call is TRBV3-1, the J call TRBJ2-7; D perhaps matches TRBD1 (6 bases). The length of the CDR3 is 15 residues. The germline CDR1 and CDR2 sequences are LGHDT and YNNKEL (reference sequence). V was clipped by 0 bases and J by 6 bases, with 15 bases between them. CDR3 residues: CASSQDGTGLGEQYF. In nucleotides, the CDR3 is TGTGCCAGCAGCCAAGATGGAACAGGGCTCGGCGAGCAGTACTTC.

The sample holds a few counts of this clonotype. CDR3 bases: TGTGCCAGCAGCTTAGTTGTGGGGGCAATAGCCTACGAGCAGTACGTC. This translates into CASSLVVGAIAYEQYV. V and J are TRBV7-8 and TRBJ2-7; D is possibly TRBD1 (6 bases). CDR1 SGHVS and CDR2 FQNEAQ come from the germline V gene. The CDR3 consists of 16 residues. The V end lost 1 base, the J end lost 2 bases, and 15 bases lay between the germline ends.

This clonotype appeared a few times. The CDR3 spells CASSFTSQGAYEQYV. In DNA form, the CDR3 reads TGTGCCAGCAGCTTTACCTCGCAGGGGGCCTACGAGCAGTACGTC. The chain is built from TRBV7-4 and TRBJ2-7; 7 bases match TRBD1. There are 15 residues in the CDR3. The junction had 7 bases not matched to a gene; V was cut back by 3 bases and J by 2 bases. Germline CDR1 SGHVT, CDR2 SQSDAQ.